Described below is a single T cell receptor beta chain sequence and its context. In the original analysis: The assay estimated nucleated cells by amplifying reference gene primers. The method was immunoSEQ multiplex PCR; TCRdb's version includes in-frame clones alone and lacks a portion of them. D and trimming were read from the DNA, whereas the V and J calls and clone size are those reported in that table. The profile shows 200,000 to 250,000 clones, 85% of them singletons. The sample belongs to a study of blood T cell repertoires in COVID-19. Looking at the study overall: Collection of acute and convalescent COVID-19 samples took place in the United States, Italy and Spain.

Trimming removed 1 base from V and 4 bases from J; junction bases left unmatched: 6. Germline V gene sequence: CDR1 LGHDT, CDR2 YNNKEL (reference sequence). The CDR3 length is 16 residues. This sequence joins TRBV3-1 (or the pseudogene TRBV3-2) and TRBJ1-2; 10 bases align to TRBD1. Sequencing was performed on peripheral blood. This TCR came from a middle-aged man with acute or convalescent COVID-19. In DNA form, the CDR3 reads TGTGCCAGCAGCCAAGTCGGGACAGGGGAGCCCTATGGCTACACCTTC. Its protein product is CASSQVGTGEPYGYTF.